Presented here are 13 T cell receptor beta chains from one specimen sequenced in a study of T cell clonality in common variable immunodeficiency. Their target antigens are unknown. Clones were read by immunoSEQ multiplex PCR, and TCRdb kept only the in-frame ones, dropping some. The profile covers 15,000 to 20,000 clones, none occurring a single time. General observations from the study: Common variable immunodeficiency TCR beta sequences reportedly had fewer deletions and N-nucleotide insertions.

Sequencing used peripheral blood mononuclear cells. All receptors come from a human donor with common variable immunodeficiency.

This clone was counted many times. Read data end 3 residues before the CDR3 end; the end is taken from the germline J gene. This rearrangement joins TRBV6-2 or TRBV6-3 to TRBJ2-5; D gene unclear. The CDR3 is 13 residues long. CDR1 and CDR2 from the germline V gene are MNHEY and SVGEGT. The germline V and J ends were trimmed by 0 bases and 0 bases, with 2 bases remaining between them. The CDR3 bases that were read are TGTGCCAGCAGTTACTCCTACCAAGAGACC. Translated: CASSYSYQET. The whole CDR3 protein is CASSYSYQETQYF.

This clone came up a few times. The read ends 3 residues early relative to the CDR3; the germline J gene fills the gap. This chain connects TRBV19 to TRBJ2-7; TRBD1 matches 9 bases. The CDR3 runs 14 residues. Germline V gene sequence: CDR1 LNHDA, CDR2 SQIVND (reference sequence). With 7 bases clipped from V and 1 base from J, the junction kept 5 bases outside the gene matches. The CDR3 bases that were read are TGTGCCAGTACCCGGGACAGGGTGTCCTACGAG. Translated, it gives CASTRDRVSYE. The complete CDR3 protein is CASTRDRVSYEQYF.

About this clone itself: The sequence runs out 3 residues before the end of the CDR3; the remainder is reconstructed from the germline J gene. V and J are TRBV5-1 and TRBJ2-1; D may be TRBD2 (5 bases). Trimming took 0 bases from V and 1 from J, leaving 17 bases between them. The CDR3 loop spans 18 amino acids. The germline V gene encodes CDR1 SGHRS and CDR2 YFSETQ. The chain's CDR3 is CASSLVSAGETSYNEQFF. The CDR3 DNA, read in part, is TGCGCCAGCAGCTTGGTTTCGGCGGGCGAAACATCCTACAATGAG.

There are many counts of this clone. The read finishes 3 residues shy of the CDR3 end, and the germline J gene is used to complete it. The V gene is TRBV5-6, the J gene TRBJ2-7; 8 bases fit TRBD2. V dropped 3 bases and J dropped 2; count of bases not matched to a gene: 4. From germline, CDR1 is SGHDT and CDR2 YYEEEE. The CDR3 totals 14 residues. The CDR3: CASSSGGVTYEQYF. CDR3 DNA, as far as it was read: TGTGCCAGCAGCTCCGGGGGGGTAACCTACGAG.

This clone was counted ten times or more. The CDR3 end falls 3 residues outside the read, so it is completed with the germline J gene. The J gene is TRBJ2-1, the V gene TRBV19; 9 bases line up with TRBD1. The germline V gene encodes CDR1 LNHDA and CDR2 SQIVND (reference sequence). Trimming removed 8 bases from V and 3 bases from J; junction bases left unmatched: 2. This CDR3 contains 13 residues. The CDR3 loop is CASQGQGYNEQFF. The CDR3 bases that were read are TGTGCCAGTCAGGGACAGGGCTACAATGAG.

As concerns this clone: Read sequence stops 3 residues before the CDR3 end, and the germline J gene provides the missing end. The rearrangement joins TRBV6-2 or TRBV6-3 to TRBJ2-3; D call uncertain. The germline V and J ends were trimmed by 2 bases and 2 bases, with 8 bases remaining between them. The CDR3 length is 14 residues. Germline assignment: CDR1 MNHEY and CDR2 SVGEGT. The CDR3 reads CASSYEVTTDTQYF. The covered CDR3 bases are TGTGCCAGCAGTTACGAGGTCACCACAGATACG.

This clone was observed a handful of times. Coverage ceases 3 residues before the CDR3 finishes, and the germline J gene fills in the end. V gene TRBV7-1 combines with J gene TRBJ2-3; TRBD2 matches 16 bases. TRBV7-1 counts as an open reading frame of uncertain function. This CDR3 has 22 amino acids. V was clipped by 3 bases and J by 1 base; unmatched bases: 16. CDR3 DNA, as far as it was read: TGTGCCAGCAGCTCGATGCTTGGGACTAGCGGGAGGGCCCTCTGGGGCACAGATACG. Protein sequence: CASSSMLGTSGRALWGTDT. The full CDR3 reads CASSSMLGTSGRALWGTDTQYF.

On this clone itself: Read coverage stops 3 residues before the CDR3 terminus; the germline J gene supplies the remainder. The sample carries other DNA sequences with the same CDR3. This sequence joins TRBV7-2 and TRBJ2-7; TRBD2 matches at 12 bases. In germline, CDR1 is SGHTA, CDR2 FQGNSA. This CDR3 has 14 residues. After removal of 3 bases from V and 4 bases from J, the junction contained 1 base not matched to a gene. The CDR3 spells CASSLTSGSYEQYF. CDR3 DNA, as far as it was read: TGTGCCAGCAGCTTGACTAGCGGGAGTTACGAG.

This clone was detected many times. The CDR3 extends 3 residues past the end of the read, so its final part is completed from the germline J gene. This chain links TRBV18 with TRBJ1-4; D is ambiguous. The V end lost 0 bases, the J end lost 0 bases, and 8 bases lay between the germline ends. In germline, CDR1 is KGHSH, CDR2 LQKENI. This CDR3 has 16 amino acids. CDR3 region: CASSPPSPATNEKLFF. CDR3 DNA, as far as it was read: TGTGCCAGCTCACCACCATCTCCCGCAACTAATGAAAAA.

This clone was seen a handful of times. The read gets to within 3 residues of the CDR3 end, and the germline J gene fills in the rest. The chain is built from TRBV19 and TRBJ1-1; D gene unclear. Trimming cost V 3 bases and J 2 bases, with 7 bases left between them. CDR1 LNHDA and CDR2 SQIVND come from the germline V gene (reference sequence). The CDR3 covers 13 residues. CDR3 bases read: TGTGCCAGTAGTATGGGCAGAAACACTGAA. This gives the protein CASSMGRNTE. The whole CDR3 protein is CASSMGRNTEAFF.

On this clone itself: The read falls 3 residues short of the CDR3 end, and the missing part is taken from the germline J gene. The rearrangement links TRBV30 to TRBJ2-1, with 8 positions matching TRBD1. Germline assignment: CDR1 GTSNPN and CDR2 SVGIG (reference sequence). This CDR3 is built from 13 residues. With 5 bases clipped from V and 6 bases from J, the junction kept 6 bases outside the gene matches. The CDR3 protein is CAWDGQGTNEQFF. The sequenced CDR3 bases are TGTGCCTGGGATGGACAGGGCACCAATGAG.

In this sample, this clone turned up a few times. The read is 3 residues too short to cover the CDR3 end, so that end is filled in from the germline J gene. The same CDR3 also results from other DNA sequences found in this sample. This rearrangement joins TRBV7-3 to TRBJ2-3, with D possibly matching TRBD1 (6 bases). The germline V gene encodes CDR1 SGHTA and CDR2 FQGTGA. V was shortened by 6 bases and J by 1 base, with 17 bases between the two germline ends. The CDR3 sequence is 16 residues long. CDR3 amino acids: CASSAQGRTGTDTQYF. CDR3 DNA, as far as it was read: TGTGCCAGCAGTGCCCAGGGGCGTACTGGCACAGATACG.

This clone was counted many times. The read terminates 3 residues before the CDR3 end, so the remaining end is supplied by the germline J gene. The chain recombines TRBV6-2 or TRBV6-3 with TRBJ2-5; D is unclear. Germline V lookup: CDR1 MNHEY, CDR2 SVGEGT. This CDR3 has 12 residues. V was shortened by 2 bases and J by 5 bases, with 6 bases between the two germline ends. CDR3 DNA (partial): TGTGCCAGCAGTTACAGCCTGGAGACC. This encodes CASSYSLET. The entire CDR3 reads CASSYSLETQYF.